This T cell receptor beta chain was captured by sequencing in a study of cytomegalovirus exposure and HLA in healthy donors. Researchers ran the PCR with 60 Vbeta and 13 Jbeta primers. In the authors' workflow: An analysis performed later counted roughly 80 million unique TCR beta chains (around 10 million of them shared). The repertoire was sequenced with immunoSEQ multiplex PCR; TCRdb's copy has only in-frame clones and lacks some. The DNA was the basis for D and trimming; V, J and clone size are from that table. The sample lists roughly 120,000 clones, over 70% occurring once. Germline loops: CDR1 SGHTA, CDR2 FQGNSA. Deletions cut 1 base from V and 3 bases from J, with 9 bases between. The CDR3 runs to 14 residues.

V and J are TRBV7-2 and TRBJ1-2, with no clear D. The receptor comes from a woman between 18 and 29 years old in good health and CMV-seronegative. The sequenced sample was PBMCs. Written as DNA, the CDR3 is TGTGCCAGCAGCTTAGGGCCGGGAGACTATGGCTACACCTTC. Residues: CASSLGPGDYGYTF.